This T cell receptor beta chain was observed in a study of cytomegalovirus exposure and HLA in healthy donors (dated by TCRdb to the late 2010s). About the investigation overall: An earlier analysis of approximately 640 of the donors reported approximately 300 Gb of sequence data and 100 million to 140 million unique TCR beta sequences from about 200 million T cells. The study used immunosequencing to profile the T cell repertoires of about 670 subjects and linked those repertoires to cytomegalovirus serostatus. Several DR-DQ haplotypes were treated as single units for association and clustering because of strong linkage in the cohort. Alongside the repertoire data, information on donor age, sex, ethnicity and CMV serostatus was compiled. Genome-wide SNP genotypes for about three fifths of the roughly 670 donors were used in a later genetic analysis, which treated that subset as a discovery cohort. The genetic ancestry cluster associated with self-reported Caucasian donors included about four fifths of the roughly 360 genotyped donors. The study aimed to test whether signatures of past pathogen exposure could be identified by cataloging public T cell receptors. Across 300 to 500 genotyped donors of the cohort, an average of about 240,000 unique TCR beta nucleotide sequences per donor were sequenced, and around 19% of those sequences were non-productive. Typing coverage varied by locus: roughly 629-640 donors for A, B, C, DRB1 and DQB1; 522 for DQA1; more than 600 for DPA1; approximately 490 for DPB1. HLA typing covered class I and class II loci at four-digit resolution. A later analysis re-examined previously published TCR beta repertoires from about 670 donors and added high-resolution HLA genotyping to investigate patterns of TCR occurrence. To predict cytomegalovirus infection status, the study brought together high-throughput TCR immunosequencing, statistical association of individual TCRs with disease status, and machine learning. An earlier analysis of around 640 of the donors used high-throughput TCR beta sequencing to judge whether each TCR beta V gene segment behaved as functional or pseudogenic. All discovery cohort repertoires had been generated on a single sequencing platform. Besides the first cohort of under 700 subjects, a separate validation cohort made up of roughly 120 different subjects was used. Roughly 310 gigabases of sequencing data and tens of millions of unique TCR sequences were included in an early release covering roughly 700 HLA-typed donors. Rather than drawing on any new phenotypic data, the later analysis identified candidate immune exposures from TCR beta sequences and the way those sequences occurred across donors. General findings and caveats noted by the study authors: Compared with the roughly 700-donor mean, donors in an Asian-associated ancestry cluster had fewer N-insertions in productive TCRs, according to a later genetic analysis. CMV serostatus was the only immune exposure information available for the cohort. In a later analysis, several top co-occurrence clusters were reported to appear linked to parvovirus B19, influenza, CMV and Epstein-Barr virus. Most CMV-associated TCR beta chains appeared to be HLA-restricted in a later analysis, and the HLA associations seemed to be driven largely by CMV exposure. A later analysis associated about 17,000 TCR beta sequences with specific HLA alleles at a false discovery rate of 0.05. The presence/absence analyses assumed that sequencing depth was roughly uniform across donors, and that assumption may not be true. It was suggested by the authors that the approach could potentially be generalized to other disease states and immunological phenotypes. When HLA alleles, especially DR and DQ, strongly co-occurred, TCR associations were difficult to assign to individual alleles. The cohort was sequenced for TCR beta chains only, and without alpha or paired-chain data the features that could be detected were limited. In both the original and validation cohorts, the classifier was reported to diagnose cytomegalovirus status with high specificity and sensitivity. According to a later analysis, TCR association rates differed among HLA loci, with DRB1 alleles showing the most associated TCRs and HLA-C alleles showing the fewest. In a later analysis, HLA-associated TCR beta chains showed more clonal expansion and lower generation probabilities than non-associated chains that were equally common. A further reported finding was that TCR beta sequences accurately predicted the HLA-A and HLA-B alleles for most subjects in the first cohort. Because HLA typing was unavailable for some donors at each locus, only the typed subset was used in association tests. The earlier analysis of about 600 of the donors excluded some 16 rarely observed V segments, including chromosome 9 orphons, because counts were too low. A total of roughly 160 TCR beta chains were listed by the study as associated with cytomegalovirus. In an earlier analysis of 587 of the donors, most TCR beta V segments were observed in productive rearrangements about 87% or about 30% of the time, broadly matching IMGT annotations. The 87-base-pair reads could not distinguish some IMGT-functional V segments, including TRBV6-2 and TRBV6-3, so those segments were excluded. Most TCR sequences were observed very rarely across donors, whereas some public TCRs were present in many individuals. The sequencing pipeline was judged likely to have produced a cluster of highly shared sequence variants as a technical artifact. Linkage disequilibrium might explain the correlated functional status among segregating V segments, but an unknown experimental factor could not be ruled out. In vitro tests confirmed that three of the cytomegalovirus-associated TCR beta chains recognize cytomegalovirus antigens. An association between a missense DCLRE1C variant and V-gene and J-gene trimming of TCR beta chains was found in a later genetic analysis and replicated in an independent cohort.

Points on this clone: Its antigen has not been determined. Base quality data are lacking; no much larger clone is found one base away.

From a lookup of the germline V gene, CDR1 and CDR2 are ENHRY and SYGVKD. Counted from cysteine to phenylalanine, this CDR3 has 13 amino acids. The CDR3 DNA has 39 bases and is translated from base 1. The germline ends are 6 bases apart after V is trimmed by 1 base and J by 3 bases. In total, approximately 610 healthy bone marrow donors made up the cohort. All cohort members were sampled while nominally healthy, although unrecorded immune exposures were likely present. The donor was CMV seropositive and belonged to the group of 250 to 300 seropositive cohort members. A peripheral blood sample was collected from each donor, and TCR beta sequencing was performed on peripheral blood mononuclear cells. The Qiagen DNeasy Blood Extraction Kit was used to extract genomic DNA from the blood cell samples. Libraries were prepared through the immunoSEQ multiplex PCR assay. For the multiplex PCR, a mixture combining 60 forward primers for TCR Vbeta segments and 13 reverse primers for TCR Jbeta segments was used. Amplification of the CDR3 region of rearranged TCR beta genes was performed with a multiplex PCR assay on genomic DNA. The Illumina HiSeq System was used to sequence the amplified TCR beta libraries as 87-base-pair reads. The paper's data handling went like this. A later analysis counted approximately 74 million unique TCR beta chains across the 670 or so repertoires, and some 12 million of these chains were shared by at least two donors. Raw reads were error-corrected and collapsed into unique sequences with a nearest-neighbor algorithm that merged closely related sequences to remove PCR and sequencing errors. CDR3 sequences were aligned to IMGT reference sequences to assign V, D and J gene segments. For a sequence to be retained, at least a six-nucleotide match to both a V gene segment and a J gene segment was required. A rearrangement was called productive if the CDR3 had no stop codons and remained in frame with V and J, and every other rearrangement was called non-productive. CDR3 was defined by IMGT convention, running from the second conserved V-encoded cysteine to the conserved J-encoded phenylalanine. The earlier analysis of 500 to 750 of the donors excluded any sequence lacking an unambiguous match to a single V gene segment. An earlier analysis of roughly 590 of the donors called V segments functional above 56.7% productive rearrangements and segregating when the between-donor standard deviation exceeded 5%. To diagnose cytomegalovirus status from the catalog of TCR beta chain sequences, a statistical classification framework was built. A later analysis assigned V and J genes by comparing TCR nucleotide sequences with IMGT/GENE-DB human TR gene sequences. The TCRdist pipeline was used in a later analysis to assign CDR3 sequences and most-parsimonious VDJ recombination scenarios. In a later analysis, every TCR beta chain was defined by the combination of its CDR3 amino acid sequence and its V-gene family, and reads without a unique V-gene family were dropped. A later analysis removed roughly 590 highly shared, low-generation-probability nucleotide sequences to deal with suspected cross-contamination and a sequencing artifact. In a later analysis, a clonal expansion index was calculated for each public chain from normalized within-repertoire ranks of inferred template counts. A later analysis computed generation probabilities with a VDJ recombination model fitted to out-of-frame rearrangements, and checked the results against IGoR. A later analysis scored TCR-TCR, TCR-HLA and TCR-CMV co-occurrence with hypergeometric tests, applying a repertoire-size bias correction to TCR pairs. A later analysis estimated false discovery rates by permuting HLA or CMV assignments 20 times. A later analysis grouped co-occurring TCRs with DBSCAN, adding TCRdist sequence similarity when clustering within HLA-allele-positive subsets. Repertoires with fewer than 30,000 or more than 120,000 public chains were left out of co-occurrence clustering, as were about five repertoires with anomalous nucleotide sharing. In TCRdb, the immuneACCESS table is reduced to in-frame sequences with V and J assigned. These tables do not hold every clone; where another copy was compared, an unresolved V gene accounts for under half, and the others remain unexplained. The V and J calls and the clone size are those of that table, but D and trimming were determined from the DNA. The sample table records around 130,000 clones; 74% of these occur just once. Nearly 6% of the sample rests with the top ten.

Sequencing input: PBMCs. The sequence joins TRBV10-3 to TRBJ2-5; TRBD2 is perhaps the D gene, given 5 matching bases. This clonotype was obtained from a woman in her forties or fifties in good health and CMV-seropositive. This receptor has the CDR3 CAISELREETQYF. At the DNA level, the sequence is TGTGCCATCAGTGAGTTGCGGGAAGAGACCCAGTACTTC.